The present T cell receptor (beta chain) was sequenced within a study of blood T cell repertoires in COVID-19. The overall study: T cells, B-cell-depleted T cells, or PBMCs supplied cDNA or gDNA.

Germline CDR1 SGHKS, CDR2 YYEKEE (reference sequence). The CDR3 length is 16 residues. V shed 2 bases and J 2 bases; nucleotides not matched to a gene: 9. Original data processing: Amplified reference gene primers provided the basis for estimating nucleated cell counts. Generated by immunoSEQ multiplex PCR, the TCRdb table keeps only in-frame clones and is missing some. V, J and clone size were drawn from that table, and D and trimming were deduced from the DNA. The table includes approximately 320,000 clones, around 85% detected once. The table lists this clone with a count of one. The rearrangement uses TRBV5-5 and TRBJ1-1, with 7 bases identical to TRBD1. The receptor's source is a human donor in a cohort sampled during active COVID-19. What was sequenced was peripheral blood. The CDR3 here is CASSFRWDSSNTEAFF. The CDR3 bases are TGTGCCAGCAGCTTTCGCTGGGACAGTAGCAACACTGAAGCTTTCTTT.